This entry concerns a single T cell receptor beta chain. Its specificity is unknown. V gave up 7 bases and J gave up 5 bases; unmatched junction bases: 7. In germline, CDR1 is MNHNY, CDR2 SVGAGI (reference sequence). The CDR3 sequence is 15 residues long. The sample belongs to a study of Ad26.COV2.S vaccination and SARS-CoV-2 variants. Study-wide results and limits: TCR breadth and depth analyses may have underestimated total T cell responses. Breadth measured for non-spike TCRs was similar across vaccine and placebo recipients. Relative to placebo recipients, vaccine recipients exhibited elevated spike-specific TCR breadth. Reportedly, spike-specific CD8+ and CD4+ T cell responses achieved substantial breadth once vaccination had taken place.

TCRdb's copy holds only in-frame clones and misses some; the assay was immunoSEQ multiplex PCR. The sample holds some 350,000 clones, just over 90% seen once. V is TRBV6-6 and J is TRBJ2-2; 10 nucleotides agree with TRBD1. The specimen comprised peripheral blood, sampled after recovery from COVID-19. The receptor's source is a human donor who had recovered from COVID-19. The CDR3 is CASTKTGGATGELFF. The CDR3 region has the DNA TGTGCCAGCACAAAGACAGGGGGCGCAACCGGGGAGCTGTTTTTT.